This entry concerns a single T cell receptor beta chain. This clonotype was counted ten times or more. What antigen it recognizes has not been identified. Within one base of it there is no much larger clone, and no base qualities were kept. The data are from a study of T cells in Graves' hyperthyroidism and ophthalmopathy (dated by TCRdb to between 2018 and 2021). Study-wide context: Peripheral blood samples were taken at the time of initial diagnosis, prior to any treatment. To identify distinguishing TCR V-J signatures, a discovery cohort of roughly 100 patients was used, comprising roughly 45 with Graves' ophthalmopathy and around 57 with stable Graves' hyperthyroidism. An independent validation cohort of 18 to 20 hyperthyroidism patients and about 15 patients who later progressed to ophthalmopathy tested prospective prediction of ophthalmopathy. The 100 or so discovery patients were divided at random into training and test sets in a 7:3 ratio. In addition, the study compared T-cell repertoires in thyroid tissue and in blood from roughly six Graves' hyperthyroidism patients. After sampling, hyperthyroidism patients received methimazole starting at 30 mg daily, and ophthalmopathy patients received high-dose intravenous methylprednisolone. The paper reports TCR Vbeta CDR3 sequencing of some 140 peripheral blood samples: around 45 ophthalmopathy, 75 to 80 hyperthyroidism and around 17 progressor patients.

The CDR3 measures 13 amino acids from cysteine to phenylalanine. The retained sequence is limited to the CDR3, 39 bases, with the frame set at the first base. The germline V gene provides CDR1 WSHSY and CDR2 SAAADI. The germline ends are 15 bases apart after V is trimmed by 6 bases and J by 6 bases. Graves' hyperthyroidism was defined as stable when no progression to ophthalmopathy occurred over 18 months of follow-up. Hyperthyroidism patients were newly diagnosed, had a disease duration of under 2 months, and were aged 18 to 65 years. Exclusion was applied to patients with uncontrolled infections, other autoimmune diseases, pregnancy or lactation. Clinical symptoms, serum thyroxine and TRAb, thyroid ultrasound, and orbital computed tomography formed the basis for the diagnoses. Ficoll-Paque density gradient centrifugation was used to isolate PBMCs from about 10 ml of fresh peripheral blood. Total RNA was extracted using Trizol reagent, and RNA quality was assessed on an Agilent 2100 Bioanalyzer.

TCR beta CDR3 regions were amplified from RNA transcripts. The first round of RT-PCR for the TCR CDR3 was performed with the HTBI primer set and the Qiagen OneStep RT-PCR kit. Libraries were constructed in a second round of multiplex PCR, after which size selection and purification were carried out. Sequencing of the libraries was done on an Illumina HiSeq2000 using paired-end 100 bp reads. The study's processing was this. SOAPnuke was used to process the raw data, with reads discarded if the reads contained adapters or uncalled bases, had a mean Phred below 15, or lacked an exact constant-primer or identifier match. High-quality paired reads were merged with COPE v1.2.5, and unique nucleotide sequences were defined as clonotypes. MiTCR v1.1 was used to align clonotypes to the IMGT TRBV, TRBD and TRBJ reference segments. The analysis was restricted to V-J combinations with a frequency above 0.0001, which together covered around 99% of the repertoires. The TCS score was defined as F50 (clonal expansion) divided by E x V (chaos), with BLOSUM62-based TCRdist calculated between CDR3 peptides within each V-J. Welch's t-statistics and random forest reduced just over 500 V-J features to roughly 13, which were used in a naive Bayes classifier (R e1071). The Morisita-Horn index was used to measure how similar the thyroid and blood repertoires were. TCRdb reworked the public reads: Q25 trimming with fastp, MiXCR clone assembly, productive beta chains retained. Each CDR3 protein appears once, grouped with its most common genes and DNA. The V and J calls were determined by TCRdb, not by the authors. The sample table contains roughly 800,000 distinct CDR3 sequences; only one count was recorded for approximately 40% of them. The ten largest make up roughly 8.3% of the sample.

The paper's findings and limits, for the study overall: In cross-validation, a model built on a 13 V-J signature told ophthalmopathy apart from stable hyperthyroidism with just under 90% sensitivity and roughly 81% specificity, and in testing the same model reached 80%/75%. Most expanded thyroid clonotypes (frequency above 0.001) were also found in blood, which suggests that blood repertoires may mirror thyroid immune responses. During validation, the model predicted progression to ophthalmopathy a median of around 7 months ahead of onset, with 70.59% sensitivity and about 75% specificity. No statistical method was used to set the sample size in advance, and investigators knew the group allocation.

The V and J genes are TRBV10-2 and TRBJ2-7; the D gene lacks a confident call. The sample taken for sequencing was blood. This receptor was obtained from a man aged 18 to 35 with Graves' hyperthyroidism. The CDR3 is CASRPGGLTEQYF. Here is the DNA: TGCGCCAGCAGACCAGGTGGATTGACCGAGCAGTACTTC.